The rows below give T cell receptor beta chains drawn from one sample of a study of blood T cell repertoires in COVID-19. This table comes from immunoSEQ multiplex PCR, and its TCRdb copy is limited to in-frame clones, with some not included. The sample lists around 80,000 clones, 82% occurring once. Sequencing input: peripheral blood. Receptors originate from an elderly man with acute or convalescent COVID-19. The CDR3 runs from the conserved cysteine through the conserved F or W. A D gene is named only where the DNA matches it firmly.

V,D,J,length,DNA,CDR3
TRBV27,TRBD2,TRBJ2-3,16,TGTGCCAGCAGTCCAGCTAGCGGGGGGACCGCTGATACGCAGTATTTT,CASSPASGGTADTQYF
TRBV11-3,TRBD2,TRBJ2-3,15,TGTGCCAGCAGCTTAAGCGGGGGAGGAACAGATACGCAGTATTTT,CASSLSGGGTDTQYF
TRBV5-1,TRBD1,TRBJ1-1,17,TGCGCCAGCAGCTTGGCGGTGCCGGGACAGGGTTACACTGAAGCTTTCTTT,CASSLAVPGQGYTEAFF
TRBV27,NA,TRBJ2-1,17,TGTGCCAGCAGTGCGGAGCGGTTCCGAGGTGGCTACAATGAGCAGTTCTTC,CASSAERFRGGYNEQFF
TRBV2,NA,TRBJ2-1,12,TGTGCCAGCAGTTTGGTAGCCCTCCTTTTGATCTTC,CASSLVALLLIF
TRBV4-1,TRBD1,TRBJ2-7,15,TGCGCCAGCAGCCCCGGGACAGGGAACGATTACGAGCAGTACTTC,CASSPGTGNDYEQYF
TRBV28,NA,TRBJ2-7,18,TGTGCCAGCAGTTTGGGACACGGGCGTCCCAGTACGGCCTACGAGCAGTACTTC,CASSLGHGRPSTAYEQYF
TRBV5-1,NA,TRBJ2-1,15,TGCGCCAGCAGCTTGTTAAGTACAGCCTACAATGAGCAGTTCTTC,CASSLLSTAYNEQFF
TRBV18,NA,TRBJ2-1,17,TGTGCCAGCTCACCAGGCGCCGCGACGTCGGGGAGGAATGAGCAGTTCTTC,CASSPGAATSGRNEQFF
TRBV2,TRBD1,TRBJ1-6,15,TGTGCCAGCAGCAGCCGGGACAGCAATAATTCACCCCTCCACTTT,CASSSRDSNNSPLHF
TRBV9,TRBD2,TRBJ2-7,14,TGTGCCAGCAGCGGTCCTAGCGGGGGCTACGAGCAGTACTTC,CASSGPSGGYEQYF
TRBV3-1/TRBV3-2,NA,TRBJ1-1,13,TGTGCCAGCAGCCAAGCATCGAACACTGAAGCTTTCTTT,CASSQASNTEAFF
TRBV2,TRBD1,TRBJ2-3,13,TGTGCCAGCAGTGACCAGGGGGCAAATACGCAGTATTTT,CASSDQGANTQYF
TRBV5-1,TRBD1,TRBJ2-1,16,TGCGCCAGCAGCTTGGAACCAGGACAGGGACGAAATGAGCAGTTCTTC,CASSLEPGQGRNEQFF
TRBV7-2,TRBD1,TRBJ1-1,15,TGTGCCAGCAGCTTAGTGGGGACAGGGGACACTGAAGCTTTCTTT,CASSLVGTGDTEAFF
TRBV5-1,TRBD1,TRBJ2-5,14,TGCGCCAGCAGCTTGGGACAGGGGCGAGAGACCCAGTACTTC,CASSLGQGRETQYF
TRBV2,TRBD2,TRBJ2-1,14,TGTGCTACCAGCGGGGTGAGCTCCTACAATGAGCAGTTCTTC,CATSGVSSYNEQFF